Sequencing of this TCR beta chain was carried out in a study of blood T cell repertoires in COVID-19. Study overall: T cells, B-cell-depleted T cells, or PBMCs provided the cDNA or gDNA that served as material.

Produced via immunoSEQ multiplex PCR; TCRdb's table is partial and in-frame only. The sample contains about 160,000 clones, around 93% of which appear only once. CDR3 length: 15 residues. The V gene end was trimmed by 4 bases and the J gene end by 3 bases; junction bases not matched to a gene: 8. Per germline, CDR1 SGHNT and CDR2 YYREEE (reference sequence). V and J are TRBV5-4 and TRBJ2-7; 9 bases line up with TRBD1. The sequence was collected from a man aged 25 to 40 with COVID-19, enrolled during active disease. Sequenced material: peripheral blood. As DNA, the CDR3 is TGTGCCAGCAGCCGCAATGGGGACAGGGTCTACGAGCAGTACTTC. Translated: CASSRNGDRVYEQYF.